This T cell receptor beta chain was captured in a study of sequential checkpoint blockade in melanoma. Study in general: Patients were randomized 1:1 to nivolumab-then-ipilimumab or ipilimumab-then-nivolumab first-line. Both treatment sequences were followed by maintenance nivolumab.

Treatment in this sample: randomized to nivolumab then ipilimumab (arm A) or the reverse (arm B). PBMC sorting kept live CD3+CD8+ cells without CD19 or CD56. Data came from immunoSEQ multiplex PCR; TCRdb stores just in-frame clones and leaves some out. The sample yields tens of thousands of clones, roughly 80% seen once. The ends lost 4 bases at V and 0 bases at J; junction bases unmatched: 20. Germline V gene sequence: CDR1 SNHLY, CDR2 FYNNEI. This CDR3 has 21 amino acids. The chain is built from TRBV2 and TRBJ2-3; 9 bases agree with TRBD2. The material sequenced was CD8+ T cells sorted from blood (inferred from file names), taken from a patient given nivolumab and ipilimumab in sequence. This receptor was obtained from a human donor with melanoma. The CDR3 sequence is CASSAPPGTSGRIPSTDTQYF. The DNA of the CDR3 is TGTGCCAGCAGTGCTCCCCCTGGGACGAGCGGGAGGATCCCTAGCACAGATACGCAGTATTTT.